This TCR beta chain was recovered during a study of shared T cell receptors in the human thymus. J gave up 5 bases and V 2 bases, and 4 bases lay outside the gene matches. Germline V CDR1 and CDR2: SNHLY, FYNNEI. This CDR3 is built from 14 residues. This clone was found a few times. Method: immunoSEQ multiplex PCR; TCRdb's copy keeps in-frame clones and lacks some. The repertoire holds 600,000 to 900,000 clones, 75% to 90% seen once, with roughly 0.01% in the top ten. This sample was also put to use in a study of human thymus T cells. From that paper: Across thymic and blood repertoires, the usage of V and J genes appeared to be biased. Related research reported highly overlapping thymic repertoires among unrelated individuals.

The sequenced sample consisted of thymocytes. The chain joins TRBV2 to TRBJ1-1; 8 positions agree with TRBD1. This receptor was identified in a girl under three years old with a congenital heart defect. The CDR3 nucleotides are TGTGCCAGCAGTGAACAGGGGGCAAATACTGAAGCTTTCTTT. Translation: CASSEQGANTEAFF. Full variable domain (outside the CDR3, taken from reference TRBV2 and TRBJ1-1): EPEVTQTPSHQVTQMGQEVILRCVPISNHLYFYWYRQILGQKVEFLVSFYNNEISEKSEIFDDQFSVERPDGSNFTLKIRSTKLEDSAMYFCASSEQGANTEAFFGQGTRLTVV.